Following are 26 T cell receptor beta chains from one sample sequenced in a study of cytomegalovirus exposure and HLA in healthy donors. Here immunoSEQ multiplex PCR was the method, and the copy in TCRdb shows in-frame clones only, minus some. The sample lists 190,000 or so clones, roughly 80% occurring once. Sequenced material: PBMCs. Source of these receptors: a woman in her late teens or twenties in good health and CMV-seropositive.

This rearrangement joins TRBV6-6 to TRBJ2-5; D ambiguous. Trimming took off 6 bases at V and 3 bases at J, with 8 bases between the two ends. Germline V lookup: CDR1 MNHNY, CDR2 SVGAGI (reference sequence). The length of the CDR3 is 12 residues. The CDR3 sequence: CASSRSEETQYF. Here the CDR3 DNA reads TGTGCCAGCAGCAGAAGTGAAGAGACCCAGTACTTC.

The chain has TRBV10-2 and TRBJ2-3, with D perhaps TRBD2 (7 bases). Trimming stripped 4 bases from V and 5 bases from J, with 13 bases between. The CDR3 extends over 14 amino acids. Germline V gene sequence: CDR1 WSHSY, CDR2 SAAADI. CDR3 amino acids: CASSARGGGDTQYF. The CDR3 DNA sequence: TGCGCCAGCAGTGCCCGAGGGGGGGGAGATACGCAGTATTTT.

V gene TRBV7-2 combines with J gene TRBJ2-7; a weak D match, TRBD1 (6 bases). The CDR3 consists of 14 residues. CDR1 SGHTA and CDR2 FQGNSA come from the germline V gene. Between the trimmed V and J ends, which lost 5 bases and 5 bases, there was a span of 16 bases. CDR3 nucleotides: TGTGCCAGCAGCCTCCACGGACAGTCAGACGAGCAGTACTTC. Translation gives CASSLHGQSDEQYF. Full variable domain (rest looked up from reference TRBV7-2 and TRBJ2-7): GAGVSQSPSNKVTEKGKDVELRCDPISGHTALYWYRQSLGQGLEFLIYFQGNSAPDKSGLPSDRFSAERTGGSVSTLTIQRTQQEDSAVYLCASSLHGQSDEQYFGPGTRLTVT.

V gene TRBV7-9 combines with J gene TRBJ2-1, with 13 bases matching TRBD2. Germline V CDR1 and CDR2: SEHNR, FQNEAQ (reference sequence). The junction had 9 bases not matched to a gene; V was cut back by 4 bases and J by 12 bases. The CDR3 is 15 residues long. CDR3 in DNA: TGTGCCAGCAGCTCTCGGACTAGCGGGGGACCCCCGCAGTTCTTC. Translated, it gives CASSSRTSGGPPQFF.

The chain links TRBV29-1 to TRBJ2-1, with D possibly being TRBD1 (6 bases). The V gene lost 8 bases and the J gene lost 4 bases, with 15 bases spanning the gap. This CDR3 is 13 amino acids long. Germline lookup yields CDR1 SQVTM and CDR2 ANQGSEA. The CDR3 DNA sequence: TGCAGCATCCAGGACAGCGGATACAATGAGCAGTTCTTC. Translated, it gives CSIQDSGYNEQFF.

The chain joins TRBV5-1 to TRBJ1-1; no definite D call. This CDR3 has 14 residues. CDR1 is SGHRS, CDR2 YFSETQ, per germline. The V end was cut by 0 bases, the J end by 4 bases, with 10 bases between. The CDR3, as DNA: TGCGCCAGCAGCTTGGATTCGCTAGGCACTGAAGCTTTCTTT. Protein: CASSLDSLGTEAFF. Full variable domain (remainder filled in from reference TRBV5-1 and TRBJ1-1): KAGVTQTPRYLIKTRGQQVTLSCSPISGHRSVSWYQQTPGQGLQFLFEYFSETQRNKGNFPGRFSGRQFSNSRSEMNVSTLELGDSALYLCASSLDSLGTEAFFGQGTRLTVV.

The chain uses TRBV9 and TRBJ1-2, with D tentatively TRBD1 (5 bases). Per germline, CDR1 SGDLS and CDR2 YYNGEE. The CDR3 consists of 12 residues. V lost 4 bases and J 8 bases, leaving 12 bases between the germline ends. CDR3 coding DNA: TGTGCCAGCAGCAGGGGTTTTGGAGGCTACACCTTC. The encoded protein is CASSRGFGGYTF. Full variable domain (missing parts from reference TRBV9 and TRBJ1-2): DSGVTQTPKHLITATGQRVTLRCSPRSGDLSVYWYQQSLDQGLQFLIQYYNGEERAKGNILERFSAQQFPDLHSELNLSSLELGDSALYFCASSRGFGGYTFGSGTRLTVV.

The chain carries TRBV12-5 and TRBJ1-2, with D possibly TRBD1 on 6 matching bases. The ends were cut back, 9 bases at V and 2 bases at J, with 31 bases in the middle. Germline CDR1 LGHNT, CDR2 FRNRAP. The CDR3 sequence is 19 residues long. In DNA, the CDR3 is TGTGCTAGCGAAAAAGGCTCCCGGGACACAAGTGCTTTCAACTATGGCTACACCTTC. Its translation is CASEKGSRDTSAFNYGYTF.

This clone was picked up a small number of times. The chain couples TRBV2 to TRBJ1-1; D is possibly TRBD1 (6 bases). V gave up 6 bases and J gave up 10 bases, with 24 bases separating them. The CDR3 contains 15 residues. CDR1 is SNHLY and CDR2 is FYNNEI in the germline V gene. This chain's CDR3 is CASRIGGGGRGGAFF. CDR3 nucleotides: TGTGCCAGCAGAATAGGGGGGGGCGGTCGAGGTGGAGCTTTCTTT. Filled out from reference TRBV2 and TRBJ1-1, the complete variable domain reads EPEVTQTPSHQVTQMGQEVILRCVPISNHLYFYWYRQILGQKVEFLVSFYNNEISEKSEIFDDQFSVERPDGSNFTLKIRSTKLEDSAMYFCASRIGGGGRGGAFFGQGTRLTVV.

The rearrangement joins TRBV27 to TRBJ2-7; 8 nucleotides align to TRBD1. V was clipped by 5 bases and J by 9 bases; unmatched bases: 9. The CDR3 loop spans 13 amino acids. Germline V CDR1 and CDR2: MNHEY, SMNVEV (reference sequence). The CDR3 is CASSEDRGSGQYF. The CDR3 DNA reads TGTGCCAGCAGTGAAGACAGGGGCTCCGGGCAGTACTTC.

This clone was picked up a small number of times. This chain connects TRBV11-2 to TRBJ2-2; the D is unclear. Germline V gene sequence: CDR1 SGHAT, CDR2 FQNNGV. The CDR3 totals 12 residues. Trimming stripped 2 bases from V and 6 bases from J, with 4 bases between. The CDR3, as DNA: TGTGCCAGCAGCTTATCTGCCGGGGAGCTGTTTTTT. It is translated as CASSLSAGELFF.

CDR3 sequence (DNA): TGTGCCAGCAGCCTGGTGGGACAGGGCGTTTCCTACACCATATATTTT. It encodes CASSLVGQGVSYTIYF. This chain links TRBV7-2 with TRBJ1-3, with 9 bases that match TRBD1. The trim removed 5 bases at V and 8 bases at J, leaving 13 bases unmatched. This CDR3 is built from 16 residues. Germline V lookup: CDR1 SGHTA, CDR2 FQGNSA.

This clone was seen at least ten times. The chain links TRBV2 to TRBJ1-2; 8 nucleotides align to TRBD1. Per germline, CDR1 SNHLY and CDR2 FYNNEI. The CDR3 is 14 amino acids. V lost 5 bases and J lost 7; bases outside the gene matches: 9. The CDR3 coding sequence is TGTGCCAGCAGTTCCCAAGGACAGGGAGCTGGCTACACCTTC. Protein product: CASSSQGQGAGYTF.

This chain joins TRBV11-1 and TRBJ2-3, with D unresolved. Between the trimmed V and J ends, which lost 5 bases and 0 bases, there was a span of 3 bases. Germline lookup yields CDR1 SGHAT and CDR2 FQDESV (reference sequence). This CDR3 region has 12 residues. CDR3 in DNA: TGTGCCAGCAGCCGTAGCACAGATACGCAGTATTTT. Translated: CASSRSTDTQYF.

This clone has just a few counts. This chain uses TRBV6-1 with TRBJ2-7; a weak D match, TRBD2 (6 bases). V shed 4 bases and J shed 6 bases, with 19 bases lying between them. The CDR3 is 15 residues long. Germline CDR1 MNHNS, CDR2 SASEGT. CDR3 nucleotides: TGTGCCAGCAGTGGGCGAAACCTACTAGCAACCGAGCAGTACTTC. This encodes CASSGRNLLATEQYF.

The genes are TRBV4-2 and TRBJ2-7; 9 nucleotides line up with TRBD1. J was trimmed by 5 bases and V by 2 bases; bases with no gene match: 4. Looked up from germline, CDR1 is LGHNA and CDR2 is YNFKEQ. This CDR3 spans 14 amino acids. The CDR3: CASSQSDRGDEQYF. CDR3 nucleotides: TGTGCCAGCAGCCAATCTGACAGGGGGGACGAGCAGTACTTC.

This chain connects TRBV2 to TRBJ2-1; tentative D call: TRBD2 (6 bases). V was shortened by 0 bases and J by 9 bases, with 12 bases between the two germline ends. CDR3 length equals 14 residues. The germline V gene has CDR1 SNHLY and CDR2 FYNNEI. The CDR3 DNA reads as TGTGCCAGCAGTGAAGCTGGGCGGGGACGTGAGCAGTTCTTC. Translating it yields CASSEAGRGREQFF.

This clone appeared a few times. V gene TRBV7-9 combines with J gene TRBJ1-6; TRBD1 matches at 7 bases. The V segment lost 5 bases and the J segment 7 bases; nucleotides outside the gene matches: 8. The CDR3 totals 15 residues. Germline V gene data show CDR1 as SEHNR and CDR2 as FQNEAQ (reference sequence). CDR3 coding DNA: TGTGCCAGCAGCCGAGGGACAGTCCAAAATTCACCCCTCCACTTT. Translated, it gives CASSRGTVQNSPLHF.

About this clone: The sample contains more than one DNA sequence encoding this CDR3. The V and J genes are TRBV11-2 and TRBJ2-7; 8 nucleotides match TRBD2. This CDR3 has 13 residues. V trimming: 1 base; J trimming: 4 bases; junction bases outside the gene matches: 0. Germline V gene data show CDR1 as SGHAT and CDR2 as FQNNGV. The CDR3 region has the DNA TGTGCCAGCAGCTTAGGCGGGGGGTACGAGCAGTACTTC. It encodes CASSLGGGYEQYF.

This sequence joins TRBV6-1 and TRBJ2-1, with 10 bases fitting TRBD1. The CDR3 loop spans 16 amino acids. Germline V gene data show CDR1 as MNHNS and CDR2 as SASEGT. The trim removed 3 bases at V and 8 bases at J, leaving 10 bases unmatched. The chain's CDR3 is CASSEIPGQGKYEQFF. The DNA for the CDR3 is TGTGCCAGCAGTGAGATACCGGGACAGGGGAAATATGAGCAGTTCTTC.

The genes are TRBV15 and TRBJ1-2; D is unclear. Trimming removed 0 bases from V and 4 bases from J, with 9 bases in between. The CDR3 is made up of 14 amino acids. The V gene's germline CDR1 is LNHNV and CDR2 YYDKDF (reference sequence). CDR3 residues: CATSRDVGSYGYTF. The CDR3 bases are TGTGCCACCAGCAGAGATGTCGGGTCCTATGGCTACACCTTC.

The chain is built from TRBV5-4 and TRBJ2-2; 11 nucleotides line up with TRBD2. The CDR3 runs 16 residues. With 3 bases clipped from V and 1 base from J, the junction kept 2 bases outside the gene matches. CDR1 and CDR2 from the germline V gene are SGHNT and YYREEE (reference sequence). CDR3 protein: CASSSLAGGNTGELFF. In nucleotides, the CDR3 is TGTGCCAGCAGCTCCCTAGCGGGGGGGAACACCGGGGAGCTGTTTTTT.

V usage is TRBV4-3 and J usage is TRBJ2-3; TRBD2 is a possible D gene (5 bases). The CDR3 totals 14 residues. CDR1 is LGHNA, CDR2 YSLEER, per germline. Trimming pared 3 bases from V and 7 bases from J, leaving 14 bases between. Written as DNA, the CDR3 is TGCGCCAGCAGCCAGGGCCGGGATCCTAATACGCAGTATTTT. Its translation: CASSQGRDPNTQYF.

The genes are TRBV7-9 and TRBJ2-7, with D possibly being TRBD1 (6 bases). The CDR3 extends over 14 amino acids. The V gene lost 5 bases and the J gene lost 3 bases, with 14 bases spanning the gap. Germline V gene lookup returns CDR1 SEHNR and CDR2 FQNEAQ (reference sequence). CDR3 sequence (DNA): TGTGCCAGCAGCGCGGACAGCTTTCACTACGAGCAGTACTTC. Its translation: CASSADSFHYEQYF.

The chain carries TRBV4-1 and TRBJ1-1; 10 positions match TRBD1. Unmatched junction bases numbered 9, after V lost 4 bases and J lost 7 bases. Germline V gene data show CDR1 as MGHRA and CDR2 as YSYEKL. The CDR3 length is 15 residues. The CDR3 coding sequence is TGCGCCAGCAGCCGGGACAGGGGAATTGATAATGAAGCTTTCTTT. The encoded protein is CASSRDRGIDNEAFF.

This clone has just a few counts. The sample contains more than one DNA sequence encoding this CDR3. The chain has TRBV14 and TRBJ1-5, with D tentatively TRBD1 (6 bases). The CDR3 loop spans 14 amino acids. Germline CDR1 SGHDN, CDR2 FVKESK. V gave up 1 base and J gave up 4 bases, with 8 bases separating them. The DNA of the CDR3 is TGTGCCAGCAGCCAAGGGCAGGGGAATCAGCCCCAGCATTTT. The encoded protein is CASSQGQGNQPQHF. Full variable domain (rest looked up from reference TRBV14 and TRBJ1-5): EAGVTQFPSHSVIEKGQTVTLRCDPISGHDNLYWYRRVMGKEIKFLLHFVKESKQDESGMPNNRFLAERTGGTYSTLKVQPAELEDSGVYFCASSQGQGNQPQHFGDGTRLSIL.